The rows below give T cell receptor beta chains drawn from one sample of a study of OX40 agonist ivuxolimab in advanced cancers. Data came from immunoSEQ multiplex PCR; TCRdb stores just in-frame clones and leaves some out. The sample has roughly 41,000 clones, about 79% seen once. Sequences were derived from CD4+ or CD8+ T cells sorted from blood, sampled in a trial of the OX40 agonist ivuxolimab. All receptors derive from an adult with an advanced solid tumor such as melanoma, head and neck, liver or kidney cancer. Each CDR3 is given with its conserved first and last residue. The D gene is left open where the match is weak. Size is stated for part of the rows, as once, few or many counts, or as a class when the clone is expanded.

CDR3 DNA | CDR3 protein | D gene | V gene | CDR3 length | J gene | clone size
TGTGCCAGCAGTCTAACACAGGACAATGAGCAGTTCTTC | CASSLTQDNEQFF | . | TRBV28 | 13 | TRBJ2-1 | .
TGTGCCAGCAGCCTGACAGGGGGCTACACCGGGGAGCTGTTTTTT | CASSLTGGYTGELFF | TRBD1 | TRBV6-5 | 15 | TRBJ2-2 | .
TGTGCCAGCACCAGGCAGGATACGCAGTATTTT | CASTRQDTQYF | . | TRBV28 | 11 | TRBJ2-3 | once
TGTGCCAGCAGCCTCCTGACAGGGGTCACAGATACGCAGTATTTT | CASSLLTGVTDTQYF | TRBD1 | TRBV5-5 | 15 | TRBJ2-3 | .
TGTGCCAGCGGTCGGGATGAGCAGTTCTTC | CASGRDEQFF | . | TRBV2 | 10 | TRBJ2-1 | .
TGTGCCAGCAGCCACCCGGACAGCTACGAGCAGTACTTC | CASSHPDSYEQYF | . | TRBV7-8 | 13 | TRBJ2-7 | .
TGTGCCAGCAGCCTTGGGGGGACACAAATGGGGAATGAGCAGTTCTTC | CASSLGGTQMGNEQFF | . | TRBV11-1 | 16 | TRBJ2-1 | .
TGTGCCAGCAGCTTTGGCCAGAACACCGGGGAGCTGTTTTTT | CASSFGQNTGELFF | . | TRBV7-2 | 14 | TRBJ2-2 | .
TGTGCCAGCAGCGAATACCCCCAGGGGGGTAGGACCGGGGAGCTGTTTTTT | CASSEYPQGGRTGELFF | . | TRBV11-2 | 17 | TRBJ2-2 | .
TGTGCCAGCAGCTTGGTGAACACTGAAGCTTTCTTT | CASSLVNTEAFF | . | TRBV5-4 | 12 | TRBJ1-1 | .
TGTGCCAGCAGCTTGGTCCCCCTCCCGAACACTGAAGCTTTCTTT | CASSLVPLPNTEAFF | . | TRBV7-2 | 15 | TRBJ1-1 | once
TGTGCCAGCAGCCGGACGGGAGACTCTGGGGCCAACGTCCTGACTTTC | CASSRTGDSGANVLTF | . | TRBV7-3 | 16 | TRBJ2-6 | .
TGTGCCAGCAGCGTAGGCGGCGCAGTAAACACTGAAGCTTTCTTT | CASSVGGAVNTEAFF | . | TRBV9 | 15 | TRBJ1-1 | .
TGTGCCAGCAGCTTGAGGAGGGATAGCAATCAGCCCCAGCATTTT | CASSLRRDSNQPQHF | . | TRBV5-6 | 15 | TRBJ1-5 | .
TGTGCCAGCAGTGAAGGCCAGGGTTATGAAAAACTGTTTTTT | CASSEGQGYEKLFF | . | TRBV6-1 | 14 | TRBJ1-4 | .
TGTGCCAGCTTGGCCCCAGCAGGGGGCCTGGGTCAGCCCCAGCATTTT | CASLAPAGGLGQPQHF | TRBD1 | TRBV19 | 16 | TRBJ1-5 | .